The rows below give T cell receptor beta chains drawn from one sample of a study of blood T cell repertoires in COVID-19. TCRdb's table, derived via immunoSEQ multiplex PCR, lists solely in-frame clones and lacks some. Seen here are about 95,000 clones, more than 75% observed once, and the top ten hold approximately 18%. The material sequenced was peripheral blood. These receptors were taken from a human donor in a cohort sampled during active COVID-19. Each CDR3 is given without its conserved first and last residue. Fields, in order: V gene, CDR3 length, CDR3 protein.

TRBV18	12	ASSPFDRGHGYT
TRBV28	14	ASSAAGVGIQNIQY
TRBV19	11	ASSSAGNYGYT
TRBV12-3/TRBV12-4	11	ASSPIRRTEAF
TRBV28	14	ASSQFSGGAPDTQY
TRBV2	13	ASREGTGALREQY
TRBV6-1	15	ASSARGTGGPTDTQY
TRBV9	14	ASSLPPGGSGNTIY
TRBV7-8	13	ASTATGGLTDTQY
TRBV4-1	12	ASSPTQRQNEAF
TRBV7-9	14	ASSLARGNSNQPQH
TRBV15	12	ATSRDTGNQPQH
TRBV3-1/TRBV3-2	13	ASSLTSGGRDEQF
TRBV15	14	ATTPGLAGGTYEQY
TRBV6-2/TRBV6-3	13	ASSLAAGGSYEQF
TRBV30	10	AWSTYDYEQY
TRBV11-2	13	ASSQDRGEYNEQF
TRBV27	15	ASSLSRGRKIADTQY
TRBV29-1	10	SVERMNTEAF
TRBV10-3	11	AIRLQGDQPQH
TRBV18	16	ASSPTGQATYSNQPQH
TRBV18	12	ASSPGQTNTEAF
TRBV6-5	14	ASSYSGTPYSYEQY
TRBV7-3	13	ASSVTGTSLETQY
TRBV12-5	14	ASGSQWGQGGGELF
TRBV27	11	ASSLSGWVEQY